This is a list of T cell receptor beta chains from one sample in a study of Ad26.COV2.S vaccination and SARS-CoV-2 variants. Produced via immunoSEQ multiplex PCR; TCRdb's table is partial and in-frame only. This table holds approximately 410,000 clones, around 87% found once. The sample here was peripheral blood, taken in a trial of Ad26.COV2.S vaccine versus placebo. All receptors come from a person between 18 and 65 years old who received the Ad26.COV2.S COVID-19 vaccine or a placebo. CDR3s include the opening cysteine and the closing phenylalanine or tryptophan. The D gene is left open where the match is weak. The size entry is marked missing in some rows and otherwise reads once, few, many or a size class.

TRBJ2-7	NA	TRBD2	TRBV5-5	TGTGCCAGCACCGCGACTAGCGGGGGATTTTACGAGCAGTACTTC	CASTATSGGFYEQYF
TRBJ2-1	few	TRBD2	TRBV4-3	TGCGCCAGCAGCCAAGACCTTAGCGGGGGGCCCGTTGAGCAGTTCTTC	CASSQDLSGGPVEQFF
TRBJ1-1	NA	TRBD1	TRBV2	TGTGCCAGCAGGGGGGGACAGTGGAACACTGAAGCTTTCTTT	CASRGGQWNTEAFF
TRBJ2-4	NA	TRBD1	TRBV9	TGTGCCAGCAGCGTTGGGACAGGGAAAGACATTCAGTACTTC	CASSVGTGKDIQYF
TRBJ2-7	NA	TRBD2	TRBV30	TGTGCCTGGAGGAGGGGACTAGCAGCCTACGAGCAGTACTTC	CAWRRGLAAYEQYF
TRBJ2-7	NA	TRBD2	TRBV19	TGTGCCAGTAGTCCCTCTAGCGGGGGCCCTCTCTACGAGCAGTACTTC	CASSPSSGGPLYEQYF
TRBJ1-6	NA	NA	TRBV5-1	TGCGCCAGCAGCTTGGAGGGGGTCTCACCCCTCCACTTT	CASSLEGVSPLHF
TRBJ2-1	NA	TRBD1	TRBV7-2	TGTGCCAGCAGCCAGACAGGGCTTAGCTCCTACAATGAGCAGTTCTTC	CASSQTGLSSYNEQFF
TRBJ1-1	NA	NA	TRBV6-2/TRBV6-3	TGTGCCAGCAGCCCAGGGCGGGAAGCTTTCTTT	CASSPGREAFF
TRBJ2-2	NA	NA	TRBV7-2	TGTGCCAGCAGCTTAGCGAGTCCTAGGACCGGGGAGCTGTTTTTT	CASSLASPRTGELFF
TRBJ1-1	once	NA	TRBV24-1	TGTGCCACCAGTGAGGAAACCCCAGGTGAAGCTTTCTTT	CATSEETPGEAFF
TRBJ2-7	few	NA	TRBV18	TGTGCCAGCTCACCACAACAGGGCTGGTCCTACGAGCAGTACTTC	CASSPQQGWSYEQYF
TRBJ2-2	NA	TRBD2	TRBV15	TGTGCCACCAGCAGAGATCAAGCGGGGGACTTTTTCGCGAACACCGGGGAGCTGTTTTTT	CATSRDQAGDFFANTGELFF
TRBJ2-2	once	TRBD2	TRBV11-2	TGTGCCAGCAGCTGGGGACTAGCGGGGGGAAAAGACGAGGAGCTGTTTTTT	CASSWGLAGGKDEELFF
TRBJ2-7	once	NA	TRBV19	TGTGCCAGTAGTATAGTTATGGGGCGCACGGGCGAGCAGTACTTC	CASSIVMGRTGEQYF
TRBJ2-6	NA	NA	TRBV3-1/TRBV3-2	TGTGCCAGCAGCCAAGCGAGGGTTACCGGGGCCAACGTCCTGACTTTC	CASSQARVTGANVLTF
TRBJ1-2	NA	TRBD1	TRBV19	TGTGCCAGTACCGGACAGGCGATTTCCGGCTACACCTTC	CASTGQAISGYTF
TRBJ2-1	NA	NA	TRBV18	TGTGCCAGCTCACCGACCCGTTTGAATTCCTACAATGAGCAGTTCTTC	CASSPTRLNSYNEQFF
TRBJ1-1	NA	NA	TRBV3-1/TRBV3-2	TGTGCCAGCAGCCACCACTCAGGGTTAACTGAAGCTTTCTTT	CASSHHSGLTEAFF
TRBJ1-4	NA	NA	TRBV28	TGTGCCAGCAGTTTGCTTCTTGCAACTAATGAAAAACTGTTTTTT	CASSLLLATNEKLFF
TRBJ1-3	NA	NA	TRBV28	TGTGCCAGCAGTTTTGAGGGTCTTGGAAACACCATATATTTT	CASSFEGLGNTIYF
TRBJ1-6	NA	NA	TRBV5-4	TGTGCCAGCAGCCTCGGACAGTACGGTAATTCACCCCTCCACTTT	CASSLGQYGNSPLHF
TRBJ2-1	once	NA	TRBV5-1	TGCGCCAGCAGCTTGGTAGGGCGAGAGCAGTTCTTC	CASSLVGREQFF
TRBJ2-3	NA	TRBD2	TRBV11-3	TGTGCCAGCAGCCCTGGGACTAACACAGATACGCAGTATTTT	CASSPGTNTDTQYF
TRBJ1-5	NA	NA	TRBV6-6	TGTGCCAGCAGCTGGGACGCCGTCGCCCAGCCCCAGCATTTT	CASSWDAVAQPQHF
TRBJ1-2	NA	TRBD1	TRBV19	TGTGCCAGTAGTATCTCCCCCGGACAGGGGGGTAACTATGGCTACACCTTC	CASSISPGQGGNYGYTF
TRBJ2-6	NA	NA	TRBV12-3/TRBV12-4	TGTGCCAGCGGGACAAGCCCCGGCCCCGTCCTGACTTTC	CASGTSPGPVLTF
TRBJ2-3	NA	NA	TRBV5-1	TGCGCCAGCAGCCGGACTACCGGGGATACGCAGTATTTT	CASSRTTGDTQYF
TRBJ1-3	NA	NA	TRBV19	TGTGCCAGTAGTATCACAGGGAATCCATTCTTACTCTCTGGAAACACCATATATTTT	CASSITGNPFLLSGNTIYF
TRBJ1-6	NA	NA	TRBV6-5	TGTGCCAGCAGTCCCTTGGACAGTTATAATTCACCCCTCCACTTT	CASSPLDSYNSPLHF
TRBJ2-2	NA	NA	TRBV27	TGTGCCAGCAGTTTCCGTTATGCAGGGCGGAACACCGGGGAGCTGTTTTTT	CASSFRYAGRNTGELFF
TRBJ1-3	NA	TRBD1	TRBV19	TGTGCCAGTAGTATCGGTCCCCACAGGGGAAGTGCTGGAAACACCATATATTTT	CASSIGPHRGSAGNTIYF
TRBJ2-5	NA	NA	TRBV7-8	TGTGCCAGCAGAGAGGGGGGGGCCGTGGAGACCCAGTACTTC	CASREGGAVETQYF
TRBJ2-7	NA	NA	TRBV4-3	TGCGCCAGCAGCCAAGAAGAGGGTTCCTACGAGCAGTACTTC	CASSQEEGSYEQYF
TRBJ2-3	NA	NA	TRBV6-6	TGTGCCAGCAGTTACTCGCCCTCAGATACGCAGTATTTT	CASSYSPSDTQYF
TRBJ2-7	NA	NA	TRBV5-6	TGTGCCAGCAGCTTGGGGGGCTACGAGCAGTACTTC	CASSLGGYEQYF
TRBJ2-3	once	NA	TRBV4-1	TGCGCCAGCAGCCCTCCTGAACTTACGGTAACAGATACGCAGTATTTT	CASSPPELTVTDTQYF
TRBJ2-1	NA	NA	TRBV7-2	TGTGCCAGCAGCCCAGCGGACAGTGACGCCTACAATGAGCAGTTCTTC	CASSPADSDAYNEQFF
TRBJ1-2	NA	NA	TRBV28	TGTGCCAGCAGTTTAGGTGGGGGAGAGTCTTTTGGCTACACCTTC	CASSLGGGESFGYTF
TRBJ2-6	NA	NA	TRBV14	TGTGCCAGCAGCCACGGCCTCGTCCTGACTTTC	CASSHGLVLTF
TRBJ2-2	NA	NA	TRBV7-9	TGTGCCAGCAGCGCCTCGATGACAGGGAACACCGGGGAGCTGTTTTTT	CASSASMTGNTGELFF
TRBJ2-7	NA	TRBD2	TRBV12-3/TRBV12-4	TGTGCCAGCAGCCTTGGGACTAGCGAGCAGTACTTC	CASSLGTSEQYF
TRBJ1-1	NA	NA	TRBV11-2	TGTGCCAGCTGGTTGTTCGGGGGGAACACTGAAGCTTTCTTT	CASWLFGGNTEAFF
TRBJ1-5	NA	TRBD1	TRBV7-9	TGTGCCAGCAGCTTAGGTGGGACAGGCGGTCAGCCCCAGCATTTT	CASSLGGTGGQPQHF
TRBJ2-3	once	NA	TRBV19	TGTGCCAGTGGTTTTAAGGGTTGGGCCACAGATACGCAGTATTTT	CASGFKGWATDTQYF
TRBJ1-5	NA	NA	TRBV21-1	TGTGCCAGCAGCAAAGACCGCCTGGCAGTTTATAGCAATCAGCCCCAGCATTTT	CASSKDRLAVYSNQPQHF
TRBJ2-7	NA	NA	TRBV6-2/TRBV6-3	TGTGCCAGCAGTTTCCGAGAACCATACGAGCAGTACTTC	CASSFREPYEQYF
TRBJ2-5	few	TRBD1	TRBV7-3	TGTGCCAGCAGCTTAAATGCAGGGGGCCAAGAGACCCAGTACTTC	CASSLNAGGQETQYF
TRBJ2-3	NA	TRBD1	TRBV6-5	TGTGCCAGCAGACCTTACAGGGGGTGGTCAGATACGCAGTATTTT	CASRPYRGWSDTQYF
TRBJ2-2	NA	TRBD1	TRBV28	TGTGCCAGCAGGGGGGACAGGGATCACGGGGAGCTGTTTTTT	CASRGDRDHGELFF